This TCR beta chain was recorded in a study of cytomegalovirus exposure and HLA in healthy donors (dated by TCRdb to the late 2010s). For the wider study: In an earlier analysis of several hundred of the donors, 250 to 300 Gb of sequence data and 117 million unique TCR beta sequences from roughly 180 million T cells were reported. Roughly 300 gigabases of sequencing data and approximately 80 million unique TCR sequences were included in an early release covering around 600 HLA-typed donors. Of the approximately 400 genotyped donors, about 84% fell in the genetic ancestry cluster associated with self-reported Caucasian donors. The study aimed to test whether signatures of past pathogen exposure could be identified by cataloging public T cell receptors. The T cell repertoires of around 670 subjects were profiled by immunosequencing and related to cytomegalovirus serostatus. A separate validation cohort of some 130 different subjects was used in addition to the 666-subject first cohort. To predict cytomegalovirus infection status, the study combined high-throughput TCR immunosequencing, statistical association of individual TCRs with disease status, and machine learning. A later analysis re-analyzed previously published TCR beta repertoires from 650 to 800 donors and added high-resolution HLA genotyping to study TCR occurrence patterns. The later analysis used no new phenotypic data to find candidate immune exposures, relying instead on TCR beta sequences and their occurrence across donors. To decide whether each TCR beta V gene segment behaved as functional or pseudogenic, an earlier analysis of some 570 of the donors relied on high-throughput TCR beta sequencing. Donor age, sex, ethnicity and CMV serostatus were compiled alongside the repertoire data. A later genetic analysis took genome-wide SNP genotypes for about 55% of the 666 donors and used that subset as a discovery cohort. Every discovery cohort repertoire had been produced on one sequencing platform. HLA typing included class I and class II loci at four-digit resolution. The number of donors typed differed by locus, with about 629-630 for A, B, C, DRB1 and DQB1, 522 for DQA1, under 610 for DPA1, and some 440 for DPB1. Because of strong linkage in the cohort, roughly five DR-DQ haplotypes were treated as single units for association and clustering. Across under 500 genotyped donors of the cohort, an average of about 220,000 unique TCR beta nucleotide sequences per donor were sequenced, and 15% to 20% of those sequences were non-productive. Points the paper makes about the study in general: A further reported finding was that TCR beta sequences accurately predicted the HLA-A and HLA-B alleles for most subjects in the first cohort. The study listed 164 TCR beta chains as associated with cytomegalovirus. For the cohort, immune exposure information was limited to CMV serostatus. When HLA alleles, especially DR and DQ, strongly co-occurred, TCR associations were difficult to assign to individual alleles. Most TCR sequences were seen in very few donors, while some public TCRs were found in many individuals. Most CMV-associated TCR beta chains appeared to be HLA-restricted in a later analysis, and the HLA associations seemed to be driven largely by CMV exposure. A later analysis found that TCR association rates varied across HLA loci, with DRB1 alleles showing the most associated TCRs and HLA-C alleles the fewest. Linkage disequilibrium might explain the correlated functional status among segregating V segments, but an unknown experimental factor could not be ruled out. In a later genetic analysis, fewer N-insertions in productive TCRs were reported among donors in an Asian-associated ancestry cluster than the roughly 700-donor mean. A later genetic analysis associated a missense DCLRE1C variant with V-gene and J-gene trimming of TCR beta chains, and an independent cohort replicated the association. In vitro tests confirmed that a few of the cytomegalovirus-associated TCR beta chains recognize cytomegalovirus antigens. Because counts were too low, 15 to 20 rarely observed V segments, including chromosome 9 orphons, were excluded from the earlier analysis of some 540 of the donors. The 87-base-pair reads could not distinguish some IMGT-functional V segments, including TRBV6-2 and TRBV6-3, so those segments were excluded. Specific HLA alleles were associated with about 17,000 TCR beta sequences at a false discovery rate of 0.05 in a later analysis. Because HLA typing was unavailable for some donors at each locus, only the typed subset was used in association tests. Presence/absence analyses assumed roughly uniform sequencing depth across donors, an assumption that may not hold. An earlier analysis of around 540 of the donors showed that most TCR beta V segments appeared in productive rearrangements either about 87% or about 30% of the time, which broadly matched IMGT annotations. In a later analysis, HLA-associated TCR beta chains showed more clonal expansion and lower generation probabilities than non-associated chains that were equally common. According to a later analysis, parvovirus B19, influenza, CMV and Epstein-Barr virus appeared linked to several top co-occurrence clusters. The classifier was reported to diagnose cytomegalovirus status with high specificity and sensitivity in both the original and validation cohorts. The sequencing pipeline was judged likely to have produced a cluster of highly shared sequence variants as a technical artifact. In this cohort, only TCR beta chains were sequenced, and detectable features were limited by the absence of alpha or paired-chain data. The authors suggested that the approach could potentially be generalized to other disease states and immunological phenotypes.

Receptors were amplified or captured by the immunoSEQ multiplex PCR assay. A mixture of 60 forward primers for TCR Vbeta segments and 13 reverse primers for TCR Jbeta segments was used in the multiplex PCR. A multiplex PCR assay on genomic DNA amplified the CDR3 region of rearranged TCR beta genes. Amplified TCR beta libraries were sequenced as 87-base-pair reads on the Illumina HiSeq System. The authors' analysis ran thus. A later analysis counted approximately 74 million unique TCR beta chains across the 650 to 800 repertoires, and 10 million to 12 million of these chains were shared by at least two donors. Raw reads were error-corrected and collapsed into unique sequences by a nearest-neighbor algorithm in which closely related sequences were merged to remove PCR and sequencing errors. Alignment of CDR3 sequences to IMGT reference sequences was used to assign V, D and J gene segments. For a sequence to be retained, a match of at least six nucleotides was required to both a V gene segment and a J gene segment. A rearrangement counted as productive if the CDR3 had no stop codons and remained in frame with V and J, and every other rearrangement counted as non-productive. Following IMGT convention, CDR3 was defined as the stretch from the second conserved V-encoded cysteine up to the conserved J-encoded phenylalanine. The earlier analysis of approximately 590 of the donors excluded any sequence lacking an unambiguous match to a single V gene segment. In an earlier analysis of several hundred of the donors, V segments were called functional above 56.7% productive rearrangements and were called segregating when the between-donor standard deviation exceeded 5%. A statistical classification framework was developed to diagnose cytomegalovirus status using the catalog of TCR beta chain sequences. In a later analysis, TCR nucleotide sequences were compared against IMGT/GENE-DB human TR gene sequences so that V and J genes could be assigned. The TCRdist pipeline was used in a later analysis to assign CDR3 sequences and most-parsimonious VDJ recombination scenarios. In a later analysis, each TCR beta chain was defined by its CDR3 amino acid sequence together with its V-gene family, and reads without a unique V-gene family were excluded. To address suspected cross-contamination and a sequencing artifact, a later analysis removed 592 highly shared, low-generation-probability nucleotide sequences. A later analysis calculated a clonal expansion index for each public chain from normalized within-repertoire ranks of inferred template counts. In a later analysis, generation probabilities were computed with a VDJ recombination model fitted to out-of-frame rearrangements, and the resulting probabilities were checked against IGoR. A later analysis scored TCR-TCR, TCR-HLA and TCR-CMV co-occurrence with hypergeometric tests, applying a repertoire-size bias correction to TCR pairs. False discovery rates were estimated in a later analysis by permuting HLA or CMV assignments 20 times. In a later analysis, co-occurring TCRs were grouped using DBSCAN, with TCRdist sequence similarity added in when clustering inside HLA-allele-positive subsets. For co-occurrence clustering, repertoires with fewer than 30,000 or more than 120,000 public chains were excluded, along with five repertoires with anomalous nucleotide sharing. The clones in this table, taken by TCRdb from immuneACCESS, are in-frame only. Not every clone is retained; where verified, under half of the shortfall comes from an unresolved V gene, and the cause of the rest is unknown. For V, J and clone size, that table is used; D and trimming come from the DNA. Counted in this sample were around 150,000 clones; about 80% of them appeared once. About 1% of the sample comes from the top ten.

Points on this clone: It lacks a known antigen. Per-nucleotide qualities are absent, and no much larger clonotype sits a single base away.

The cohort comprised under 700 healthy bone marrow donors. At the time of sampling, every cohort member was nominally healthy, though immune exposures that went unrecorded were likely present. The donor tested CMV seronegative and was one of the 352 seronegative cohort members. Every donor gave a peripheral blood sample, and the peripheral blood mononuclear cells from that sample were used for TCR beta sequencing. Genomic DNA extraction from the blood cell samples was performed with the Qiagen DNeasy Blood Extraction Kit. The CDR3 spans 16 residues, from the cysteine through the phenylalanine. Only the CDR3 portion is preserved as DNA: 48 bases, with reading frame beginning at the first base. V and J lose 1 base and 4 bases, and a span of 16 bases separates them. CDR1 and CDR2, looked up from the germline V gene, are MNHNS and SASEGT.

This sequence uses TRBV6-1 and TRBJ1-2, with an unclear D gene assignment. Sequencing was done on a sample of PBMCs. This TCR was sampled from a woman in her thirties or forties in good health and CMV-seronegative. Here is the DNA: TGTGCCAGCAGTGAAGAATTGGGAGGCCTCGGCTATGGCTACACCTTC. It is translated as CASSEELGGLGYGYTF.